The T cell receptor beta chain under discussion was sequenced for a study of T-cell memory formation after mild COVID-19. General observations from the study: Second-wave clones peaking on day 37 lacked confirmed SARS-CoV-2 specificity.

MiXCR was run by TCRdb on the 5' RACE reads, yielding one entry per CDR3 protein. The sample yields more than 300,000 distinct CDR3 sequences, about 13% seen once. Germline assignment: CDR1 MNHEY and CDR2 SVGAGI. The CDR3 has 15 residues. V dropped 2 bases and J dropped 1 base, with 9 bases sitting between them. This clonotype was seen ten or more times. Its target is unknown. The origin of this receptor is a man between 18 and 35 years old who had mild COVID-19 (a few samples of this study predate the infection). Cell type and time point are not known. This rearrangement joins TRBV6-5 to TRBJ1-5, with D tentatively TRBD1 (5 bases). The sample taken for sequencing was PBMCs or a T cell subset sorted from them (not recorded which). The CDR3 DNA follows: TGTGCCAGCAGTTACCACCGGGACAGCAATCAGCCCCAGCATTTT. It translates to CASSYHRDSNQPQHF.